This TCR beta chain was obtained from a study of blood T cells in healthy people across ages. Study observations and caveats: Estimates of total diversity, which came from one million sequenced T cells, were considered to be underestimates. Older individuals had lower TCR beta diversity per million T cells (the decline was roughly linear).

The V and J ends lost 9 bases and 5 bases, in that order; junction bases with no gene match: 3. Germline V gene lookup returns CDR1 SNHLY and CDR2 FYNNEI. The CDR3 totals 13 residues. With regard to this clonotype: As yet, its antigen is unknown.

With a J-beta primer mix and a sample-barcoded 5' primer, a second PCR ran about 7 to 12 cycles. One entry per CDR3 protein, called by TCRdb with MiXCR from the 5' RACE reads. The sample lists 1.6 million or so distinct CDR3 sequences, roughly a third occurring once. The chain links TRBV2 to TRBJ2-1; 11 bases are a match to TRBD2. What was sequenced was blood. The sequence derives from a woman in her 30s in good health. For the CDR3, the DNA is TGTGCCAGGGGACTAGCGGATGACAATGAGCAGTTCTTC. Protein product: CARGLADDNEQFF.